This entry lists 29 T cell receptor beta chains sequenced from one sample in a study of blood T cell repertoires in COVID-19. Sequencing used immunoSEQ multiplex PCR; TCRdb keeps in-frame clones, though not all of them. The table lists about 250,000 clones, around 80% of them singletons, with roughly 4% in the top ten. The source material was peripheral blood. The receptors come from a woman in her thirties or forties with active or convalescent COVID-19.

The CDR3 coding sequence is TGTGCCACCAGCAGAGATAGGGTCCAGCGGGGGGGCTCGCAGTTCTTC. Its translation is CATSRDRVQRGGSQFF. This chain links TRBV15 with TRBJ2-1; 10 positions match TRBD2. CDR1 is LNHNV, CDR2 YYDKDF, per germline (reference sequence). The V gene end was trimmed by 0 bases and the J gene end by 12 bases; junction bases not matched to a gene: 11. The length of the CDR3 is 16 residues. Looking up the rest from reference TRBV15 and TRBJ2-1 gives the full variable domain: DAMVIQNPRYQVTQFGKPVTLSCSQTLNHNVMYWYQQKSSQAPKLLFHYYDKDFNNEADTPDNFQSRRPNTSFCFLDIRSPGLGDTAMYLCATSRDRVQRGGSQFFGPGTRLTVL.

Comment on this clone: This sample includes further DNA sequences coding for the same CDR3. The chain is built from TRBV5-6 and TRBJ1-2, with D possibly TRBD1 on 5 matching bases. Germline assignment: CDR1 SGHDT and CDR2 YYEEEE. The CDR3 totals 13 residues. Trimming pared 2 bases from V and 5 bases from J, leaving 10 bases between. The CDR3 sequence: CASSLGGGYGYTF. For the CDR3, the DNA is TGTGCCAGCAGCTTAGGTGGGGGGTATGGCTACACCTTC.

This rearrangement joins TRBV5-1 to TRBJ1-5; TRBD1 aligns across 7 bases. The CDR3 totals 14 residues. J was trimmed by 2 bases and V by 9 bases; bases with no gene match: 8. Germline V CDR1 and CDR2: SGHRS, YFSETQ. CDR3: CATSGGEGNQPQHF. For the CDR3, the DNA is TGCGCCACCTCAGGGGGAGAGGGCAATCAGCCCCAGCATTTT.

Details on this clone: A junction end diverges from the germline sequence, so it may reflect a read error. The chain couples TRBV7-7 to TRBJ2-3; 14 positions agree with TRBD2. The CDR3 runs to 17 residues. CDR1 and CDR2 (germline): SSHAT, FNYEAQ (reference sequence). CDR3 protein: CASSPDRLAGGTDTQYF. CDR3 nucleotide sequence: TGTGCTAGCAGCCCCGACCGACTAGCGGGGGGGACAGATACGCAGTATTTT.

The chain is built from TRBV7-9 and TRBJ2-7; 8 bases map to TRBD1. The CDR3 has 18 residues. The ends lost 1 base at V and 5 bases at J; junction bases unmatched: 16. Germline CDR1 and CDR2: SEHNR and FQNEAQ (reference sequence). CDR3 bases: TGTGCCAGCAGCTTAGTGCGACAGGGGAGGTCAGGGTACGACGAGCAGTACGTC. Amino acids: CASSLVRQGRSGYDEQYV.

In this sample, this clone turned up once. The CDR3 sequence is CASSLDRNQPQHF. CDR3 DNA sequence: TGTGCCAGCAGCCTGGACAGGAATCAGCCCCAGCATTTT. The chain recombines TRBV7-7 with TRBJ1-5, with 7 bases identical to TRBD1. The CDR3 is made up of 13 amino acids. Losses at the gene ends were 5 bases for V and 4 bases for J; bases not matched to a gene: 2. Germline-derived CDR1 and CDR2 are SSHAT and FNYEAQ (reference sequence).

The chain combines TRBV7-9 with TRBJ1-3; no firm D call. V shed 5 bases and J shed 8 bases, with 10 bases lying between them. The CDR3 extends over 12 amino acids. CDR1 is SEHNR, CDR2 FQNEAQ, per germline (reference sequence). The CDR3 loop reads CASSRIGYTIYF. The CDR3 region has the DNA TGTGCCAGCAGCCGGATCGGGTACACCATATATTTT.

The chain couples TRBV5-1 to TRBJ1-2; 9 nucleotides match TRBD1. The junction had 4 bases not matched to a gene; V was cut back by 3 bases and J by 4 bases. The CDR3 contains 14 residues. In germline, CDR1 is SGHRS, CDR2 YFSETQ. The CDR3 nucleotides read TGCGCCAGCAGCTCACAGGGGGCTGTCTATGGCTACACCTTC. Encoded protein: CASSSQGAVYGYTF.

DNA of the CDR3: TGTGCCAGCAGGTTCCGGGACAGGGATAATGAAAAACTGTTTTTT. It yields the protein CASRFRDRDNEKLFF. J is TRBJ1-4 and V is TRBV28; 9 nucleotides align to TRBD1. Germline CDR1 reads MDHEN; CDR2 reads SYDVKM. This CDR3 has 15 amino acids. The V segment lost 6 bases and the J segment 4 bases; nucleotides outside the gene matches: 6.

The chain combines TRBV20-1 with TRBJ1-2, with D possibly TRBD1 on 5 matching bases. V was shortened by 4 bases and J by 7 bases, with 10 bases between the two germline ends. The CDR3 extends over 11 amino acids. Germline V gene lookup returns CDR1 DFQATT and CDR2 SNEGSKA (reference sequence). This CDR3 reads CSATRQPGYTF. The CDR3, as DNA: TGCAGTGCTACCAGACAGCCTGGCTACACCTTC.

The chain carries TRBV7-9 and TRBJ2-7, with a possible D match to TRBD1 (5 bases). The CDR3 loop spans 14 amino acids. The germline V gene encodes CDR1 SEHNR and CDR2 FQNEAQ (reference sequence). V was cut by 5 bases and J by 3 bases, with 14 bases left in between. CDR3 region: CASSPRQGHYEQYV. CDR3 DNA sequence: TGTGCCAGCAGCCCCCGGCAGGGCCACTACGAGCAGTACGTC.

In this sample, this clone turned up many times. The chain employs TRBV6-1 and TRBJ1-2; 8 nucleotides line up with TRBD1. This CDR3 is built from 15 residues. Germline V lookup: CDR1 MNHNS, CDR2 SASEGT. V trimming: 1 base; J trimming: 4 bases; junction bases outside the gene matches: 5. The CDR3 is CASSEEGTGGYGYTF. CDR3 coding DNA: TGTGCCAGCAGTGAAGAGGGAACAGGGGGCTATGGCTACACCTTC.

The table lists this clone with a few counts. The rearrangement uses TRBV10-3 and TRBJ2-1, with 9 bases matching TRBD1. This CDR3 has 13 amino acids. Germline CDR1 is ENHRY and CDR2 is SYGVKD. V shed 6 bases and J 8 bases; nucleotides not matched to a gene: 5. The chain's CDR3 is CAISNRGQDEQFF. The CDR3, as DNA: TGTGCCATCAGCAACAGGGGGCAGGATGAGCAGTTCTTC.

The J gene is TRBJ1-5, the V gene TRBV3-1 (or the pseudogene TRBV3-2); D is unresolved. Trimming left V 1 base short and J 6 bases short, with 13 bases between. This CDR3 has 15 residues. Germline V lookup: CDR1 LGHDT, CDR2 YNNKEL (reference sequence). CDR3 region: CASSQGQGRLQPQHF. The CDR3 bases are TGTGCCAGCAGCCAAGGACAAGGTAGGCTTCAGCCCCAGCATTTT.

This clone was detected once. The rearrangement links TRBV6-1 to TRBJ1-2; D unresolved. From germline, CDR1 is MNHNS and CDR2 SASEGT. This CDR3 region has 15 residues. V lost 0 bases, J lost 4 bases, and 12 bases lay in between. CDR3 loop: CASSEASEGVYGYTF. In DNA, the CDR3 is TGTGCCAGCAGTGAAGCTTCGGAGGGCGTCTATGGCTACACCTTC.

The chain recombines TRBV6-5 with TRBJ1-2; a possible D gene is TRBD1 (5 bases). Trimming shortened V by 5 bases and J by 4 bases, and 8 bases separated the two germline ends. CDR1 and CDR2 (germline): MNHEY, SVGAGI. This CDR3 is 12 amino acids long. The CDR3 region has the DNA TGTGCCAGCAGTCTCGACAGCTATGGCTACACCTTC. Translating it yields CASSLDSYGYTF.

V is TRBV10-3 and J is TRBJ1-2, with a weak D call TRBD1 (5 bases). Germline V gives CDR1 ENHRY, CDR2 SYGVKD. The CDR3 spans 15 residues. V was clipped by 5 bases and J by 4 bases, with 17 bases between them. Here the CDR3 DNA reads TGTGCCATCAGTTTGTCCCAGGACAACCGCTATGGCTACACCTTC. This codes for CAISLSQDNRYGYTF.

V is TRBV2 and J is TRBJ2-1; D ambiguous. The CDR3 is made up of 14 amino acids. Trimming took off 4 bases at V and 0 bases at J, with 7 bases between the two ends. Germline V gene data show CDR1 as SNHLY and CDR2 as FYNNEI. The CDR3: CASSVAASYNEQFF. Here the CDR3 DNA reads TGTGCCAGCAGTGTCGCGGCCTCCTACAATGAGCAGTTCTTC.

This clone was observed a handful of times. The gene calls are TRBV11-2 and TRBJ2-1; 7 nucleotides match TRBD1. Trimming at V came to 5 bases and at J to 1 base, leaving 11 bases not matched to a gene. From germline, CDR1 is SGHAT and CDR2 FQNNGV. The CDR3 totals 17 residues. DNA for the CDR3: TGTGCCAGCAGCGTGACTGAGGGGGCCCCTTCCTACAATGAGCAGTTCTTC. Its protein is CASSVTEGAPSYNEQFF.

The chain joins TRBV15 to TRBJ1-1, with unresolved D. This CDR3 contains 13 residues. The V gene's germline CDR1 is LNHNV and CDR2 YYDKDF (reference sequence). The ends were cut back, 4 bases at V and 1 base at J, with 7 bases in the middle. This CDR3 reads CATSNTRNTEAFF. The CDR3, as DNA: TGTGCCACCAGCAACACACGGAACACTGAAGCTTTCTTT. The complete variable domain, with remaining parts taken from reference TRBV15 and TRBJ1-1, reads DAMVIQNPRYQVTQFGKPVTLSCSQTLNHNVMYWYQQKSSQAPKLLFHYYDKDFNNEADTPDNFQSRRPNTSFCFLDIRSPGLGDTAMYLCATSNTRNTEAFFGQGTRLTVV.

The rearrangement joins TRBV7-6 to TRBJ1-3; weak D call: TRBD1 (5 bases). Per the germline V gene, CDR1 is SGHVS and CDR2 is FNYEAQ. With 0 bases removed from V and 4 bases from J, the gap between germline ends came to 7 bases. There are 14 residues in the CDR3. CDR3 nucleotide sequence: TGTGCCAGCAGCTTAGCAGGGGCAGGAAACACCATATATTTT. It is translated as CASSLAGAGNTIYF.

The chain recombines TRBV27 with TRBJ1-6, with TRBD1 matching 8 bases. J lost 7 bases, V lost 7 bases, and 9 bases had no gene match. Germline-derived CDR1 and CDR2 are MNHEY and SMNVEV (reference sequence). This CDR3 spans 15 amino acids. The CDR3 spells CASKLGRGPNSPLHF. The CDR3 DNA sequence: TGTGCCAGCAAGCTAGGCAGGGGGCCCAATTCACCCCTCCACTTT.

Written as DNA, the CDR3 is TGTGCCAGCAGCTCCATCTACGAGCAGTACTTC. This translates into CASSSIYEQYF. The gene calls are TRBV11-2 and TRBJ2-7; no reliable D call. The CDR3 contains 11 residues. Between the trimmed V and J ends, which lost 4 bases and 3 bases, there was a span of 4 bases. The germline gives CDR1 SGHAT, CDR2 FQNNGV.

The V call is TRBV15, the J call TRBJ1-3; possibly TRBD1 for D (5 bases). CDR1 is LNHNV, CDR2 YYDKDF, per germline (reference sequence). The CDR3 sequence is 18 residues long. The germline V and J ends were trimmed by 0 bases and 0 bases, with 15 bases remaining between them. CDR3 nucleotides: TGTGCCACCAGCAGAGATCCGGGACTGGGACTCTCTGGAAACACCATATATTTT. Its protein product is CATSRDPGLGLSGNTIYF. Complete variable domain (other parts from reference TRBV15 and TRBJ1-3): DAMVIQNPRYQVTQFGKPVTLSCSQTLNHNVMYWYQQKSSQAPKLLFHYYDKDFNNEADTPDNFQSRRPNTSFCFLDIRSPGLGDTAMYLCATSRDPGLGLSGNTIYFGEGSWLTVV.

The chain recombines TRBV5-1 with TRBJ2-2; D not certain. In germline, CDR1 is SGHRS, CDR2 YFSETQ. V shed 1 base and J shed 0 bases, with 7 bases lying between them. This CDR3 contains 15 residues. In DNA form, the CDR3 reads TGCGCCAGCAGCTTGCGAACAGCGAACACCGGGGAGCTGTTTTTT. It is translated as CASSLRTANTGELFF.

Of note for this clone: A single base separates this from a much larger clone, so it may be a read error. This chain links TRBV7-9 with TRBJ1-1; weak D call: TRBD1 (5 bases). Germline assignment: CDR1 SEHNR and CDR2 FQNEAQ (reference sequence). The CDR3 runs 13 residues. Trimming removed 0 bases from V and 3 bases from J, with 5 bases in between. In DNA form, the CDR3 reads TGTGCCAGCAGCTTAGCAGGGGACACTGAAGCTTTCTTT. Protein: CASSLAGDTEAFF.

This chain uses TRBV7-3 with TRBJ2-2, with TRBD2 matching 10 bases. CDR1 and CDR2 (germline): SGHTA, FQGTGA. Trimming took 5 bases from V and 6 from J; bases not matched to a gene: 6. CDR3 length equals 15 residues. The CDR3 DNA follows: TGTGCCAGCAGCAAAACTAGCGGGGTGTCCGGGGAGCTGTTTTTT. It yields the protein CASSKTSGVSGELFF.

The gene calls are TRBV3-1 (or the pseudogene TRBV3-2) and TRBJ1-5, with unresolved D. The CDR3 length is 12 residues. Germline assignment: CDR1 LGHDT and CDR2 YNNKEL (reference sequence). V lost 2 bases to trimming and J lost 3 bases, with 2 bases between them. The chain's CDR3 is CASSQYNQPQHF. In DNA form, the CDR3 reads TGTGCCAGCAGCCAATACAATCAGCCCCAGCATTTT.

The chain couples TRBV25-1 to TRBJ1-4, with a weak D call TRBD1 (5 bases). Germline-derived CDR1 and CDR2 are MGHDK and SYGVNS. CDR3 size: 15 residues. Trimming pared 3 bases from V and 7 bases from J, leaving 15 bases between. The CDR3 loop is CASSDADRRTEKLFF. CDR3 DNA sequence: TGTGCCAGCAGTGACGCCGACAGAAGGACTGAAAAACTGTTTTTT.